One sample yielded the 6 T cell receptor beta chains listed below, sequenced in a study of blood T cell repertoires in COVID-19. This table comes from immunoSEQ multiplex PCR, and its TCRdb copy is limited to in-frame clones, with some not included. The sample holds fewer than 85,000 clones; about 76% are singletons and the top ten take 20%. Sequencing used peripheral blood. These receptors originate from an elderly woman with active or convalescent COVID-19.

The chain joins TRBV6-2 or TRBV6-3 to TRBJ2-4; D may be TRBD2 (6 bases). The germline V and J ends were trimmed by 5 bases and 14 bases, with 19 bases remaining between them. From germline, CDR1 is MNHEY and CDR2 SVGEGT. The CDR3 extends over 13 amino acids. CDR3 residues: CASSAPVEGPKYF. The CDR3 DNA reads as TGTGCCAGCAGTGCCCCCGTGGAGGGCCCCAAGTACTTC.

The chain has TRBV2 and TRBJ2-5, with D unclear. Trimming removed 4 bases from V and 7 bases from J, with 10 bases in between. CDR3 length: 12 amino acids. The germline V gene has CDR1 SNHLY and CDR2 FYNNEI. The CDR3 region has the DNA TGTGCCAGCAGTGCCGAAGCCTGGACCCAGTACTTC. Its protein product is CASSAEAWTQYF. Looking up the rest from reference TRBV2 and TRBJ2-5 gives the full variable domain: EPEVTQTPSHQVTQMGQEVILRCVPISNHLYFYWYRQILGQKVEFLVSFYNNEISEKSEIFDDQFSVERPDGSNFTLKIRSTKLEDSAMYFCASSAEAWTQYFGPGTRLLVL.

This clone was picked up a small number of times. CDR3 DNA: TGTGCCAGCAGCTTAGGGACTAGTAATGAGCAGTTCTTC. As protein: CASSLGTSNEQFF. The rearrangement uses TRBV5-4 and TRBJ2-1; 8 bases match TRBD2. CDR3 length: 13 residues. With 2 bases clipped from V and 7 bases from J, the junction kept 2 bases outside the gene matches. Germline-derived CDR1 and CDR2 are SGHNT and YYREEE (reference sequence).

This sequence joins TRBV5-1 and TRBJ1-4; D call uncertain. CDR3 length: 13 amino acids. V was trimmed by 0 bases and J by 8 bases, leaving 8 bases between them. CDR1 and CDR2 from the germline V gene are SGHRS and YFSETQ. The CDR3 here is CASSLVPAEKLFF. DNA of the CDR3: TGCGCCAGCAGCTTGGTTCCAGCGGAAAAACTGTTTTTT.

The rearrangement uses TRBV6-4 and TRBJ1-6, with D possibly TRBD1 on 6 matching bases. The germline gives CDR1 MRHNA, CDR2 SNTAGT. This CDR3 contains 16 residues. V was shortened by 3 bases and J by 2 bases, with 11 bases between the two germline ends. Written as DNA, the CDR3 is TGTGCCAGCAGTGAAGAGGGGGTACCCTATAATTCACCCCTCCACTTT. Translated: CASSEEGVPYNSPLHF.

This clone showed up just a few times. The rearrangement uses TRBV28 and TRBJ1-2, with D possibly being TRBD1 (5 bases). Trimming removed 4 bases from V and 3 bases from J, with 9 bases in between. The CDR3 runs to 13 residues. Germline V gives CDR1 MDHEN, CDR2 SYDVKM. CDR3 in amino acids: CASSSGHDYGYTF. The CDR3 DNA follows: TGTGCCAGCAGTTCAGGGCACGACTATGGCTACACCTTC.